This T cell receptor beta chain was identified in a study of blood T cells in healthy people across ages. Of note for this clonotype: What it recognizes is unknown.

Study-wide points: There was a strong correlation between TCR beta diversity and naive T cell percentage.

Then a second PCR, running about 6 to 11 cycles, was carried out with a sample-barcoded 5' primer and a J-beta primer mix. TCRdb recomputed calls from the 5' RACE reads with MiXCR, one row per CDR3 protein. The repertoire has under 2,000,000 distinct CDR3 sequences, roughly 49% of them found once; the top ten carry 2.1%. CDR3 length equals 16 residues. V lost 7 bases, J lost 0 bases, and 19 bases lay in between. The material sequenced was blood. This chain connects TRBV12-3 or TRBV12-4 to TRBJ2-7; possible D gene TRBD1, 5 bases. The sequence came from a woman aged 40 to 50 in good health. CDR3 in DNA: TGTGCCAGCACCCAAGACAGATTACATCTCTCCTACGAGCAGTACTTC. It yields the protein CASTQDRLHLSYEQYF.